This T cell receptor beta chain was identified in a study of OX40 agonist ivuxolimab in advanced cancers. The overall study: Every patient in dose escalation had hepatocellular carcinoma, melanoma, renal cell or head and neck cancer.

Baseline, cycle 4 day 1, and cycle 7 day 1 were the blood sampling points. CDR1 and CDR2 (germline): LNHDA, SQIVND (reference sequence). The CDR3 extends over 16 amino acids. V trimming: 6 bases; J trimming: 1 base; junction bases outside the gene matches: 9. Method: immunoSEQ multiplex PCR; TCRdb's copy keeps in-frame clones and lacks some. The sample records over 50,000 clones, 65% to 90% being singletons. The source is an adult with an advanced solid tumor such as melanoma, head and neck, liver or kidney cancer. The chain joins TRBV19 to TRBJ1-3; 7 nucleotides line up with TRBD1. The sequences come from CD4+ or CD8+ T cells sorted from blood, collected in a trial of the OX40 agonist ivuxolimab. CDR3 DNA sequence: TGTGCCAGTAGCACATCCAGGGGGATGTCTGGAAACACCATATATTTT. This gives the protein CASSTSRGMSGNTIYF.